These 21 T cell receptor beta chains originate from one sample sequenced in a study of T cell changes during pregnancy in multiple sclerosis. Using immunoSEQ multiplex PCR, the repertoire was profiled, and TCRdb retains in-frame clones only, with some absent. The sample gives around 61,000 clones, approximately 90% of which show up once; roughly 0.9% is in the top ten. Sequenced material: peripheral blood, taken in the first trimester of pregnancy. Receptors were obtained from a female donor in good health, enrolled as a control in a pregnancy study.

The gene calls are TRBV7-2 and TRBJ2-5, with D unresolved. Per the germline V gene, CDR1 is SGHTA and CDR2 is FQGNSA. Trimming took off 0 bases at V and 6 bases at J, with 8 bases between the two ends. This CDR3 has 13 residues. The CDR3 is CASSLASSQTQYF. CDR3 nucleotide sequence: TGTGCCAGCAGCTTAGCGTCTAGTCAGACCCAGTACTTC.

The rearrangement uses TRBV6-6 and TRBJ1-1, with 8 bases identical to TRBD1. Germline-derived CDR1 and CDR2 are MNHNY and SVGAGI (reference sequence). V shed 5 bases and J 1 base; nucleotides not matched to a gene: 3. This CDR3 comprises 14 residues. The CDR3 nucleotides read TGTGCCAGCAGTGACGGGACAGGGAACACTGAAGCTTTCTTT. Its protein is CASSDGTGNTEAFF.

This chain links TRBV7-8 with TRBJ2-7; D unresolved. Between the trimmed V and J ends, which lost 1 base and 0 bases, there was a span of 7 bases. The CDR3 runs to 14 residues. Germline loops: CDR1 SGHVS, CDR2 FQNEAQ. The CDR3 DNA reads TGTGCCAGCAGCTTAGGACATGGCTCCTACGAGCAGTACTTC. This gives the protein CASSLGHGSYEQYF.

The rearrangement links TRBV19 to TRBJ2-2; D is unclear. Trimming left V 7 bases short and J 4 bases short, with 10 bases between. CDR1 and CDR2 from the germline V gene are LNHDA and SQIVND (reference sequence). There are 13 residues in the CDR3. The CDR3 coding sequence is TGTGCCAGTAAAGGCGGTATCACCGGGGAGCTGTTTTTT. It encodes CASKGGITGELFF.

The chain couples TRBV6-1 to TRBJ2-5, with TRBD2 matching 16 bases. The CDR3 length is 17 residues. V shed 3 bases and J 2 bases; nucleotides not matched to a gene: 3. Germline V gives CDR1 MNHNS, CDR2 SASEGT. The CDR3 loop is CASSEPGLAGGQETQYF. The CDR3 coding sequence is TGTGCCAGCAGTGAGCCGGGACTAGCGGGGGGGCAAGAGACCCAGTACTTC.

The rearrangement joins TRBV7-9 to TRBJ1-1, with a weak D call TRBD1 (6 bases). There are 13 residues in the CDR3. The germline CDR1 and CDR2 sequences are SEHNR and FQNEAQ (reference sequence). V lost 3 bases, J lost 6 bases, and 11 bases lay in between. The CDR3 here is CASSFRAGAEAFF. The CDR3 DNA is TGTGCCAGCAGCTTCAGGGCAGGGGCTGAAGCTTTCTTT. The entire variable domain, with the rest obtained from reference TRBV7-9 and TRBJ1-1, is as follows: DTGVSQNPRHKITKRGQNVTFRCDPISEHNRLYWYRQTLGQGPEFLTYFQNEAQLEKSRLLSDRFSAERPKGSFSTLEIQRTEQGDSAMYLCASSFRAGAEAFFGQGTRLTVV.

This clone was detected only once. The chain uses TRBV6-1 and TRBJ2-7; the D gene is possibly TRBD2 (6 bases). With 3 bases removed from V and 6 bases from J, the gap between germline ends came to 15 bases. The length of the CDR3 is 14 residues. CDR1 MNHNS and CDR2 SASEGT come from the germline V gene. The CDR3 protein is CASSDRGTGGEQYF. The CDR3 nucleotides are TGTGCCAGCAGTGACCGAGGGACTGGGGGCGAGCAGTACTTC.

The V gene is TRBV11-2, the J gene TRBJ1-1; D unclear. CDR1 SGHAT and CDR2 FQNNGV come from the germline V gene. V shed 0 bases and J shed 8 bases, with 10 bases lying between them. The CDR3 is made up of 13 amino acids. The CDR3 region has the DNA TGTGCCAGCAGCTTAGATCTACGGGTCGAAGCTTTCTTT. Protein: CASSLDLRVEAFF.

The chain carries TRBV18 and TRBJ2-7; TRBD1 matches at 7 bases. The CDR3 runs to 15 residues. V dropped 4 bases and J dropped 2; count of bases not matched to a gene: 8. CDR1 and CDR2 (germline): KGHSH, LQKENI. The CDR3 region has the DNA TGTGCCAGCTCACTCGGTCCGGGACAGACCTACGAGCAGTACTTC. It is translated as CASSLGPGQTYEQYF.

Turning to this clone: The identical CDR3 is also encoded by other nucleotide sequences in the sample. This chain links TRBV7-9 with TRBJ1-2, with 8 positions matching TRBD1. Germline V gene lookup returns CDR1 SEHNR and CDR2 FQNEAQ (reference sequence). Trimming took 5 bases from V and 7 from J; bases not matched to a gene: 6. This CDR3 is built from 13 residues. The CDR3 DNA is TGTGCCAGCAGCCTTGGACAGGGTGGTGGCTACACCTTC. This gives the protein CASSLGQGGGYTF.

The rearrangement joins TRBV11-2 to TRBJ2-1; 12 bases map to TRBD2. V gave up 7 bases and J gave up 5 bases; unmatched junction bases: 15. This CDR3 is built from 18 residues. Germline CDR1 reads SGHAT; CDR2 reads FQNNGV. CDR3 in amino acids: CASTTGLAGYLENNEQFF. The CDR3 region has the DNA TGTGCCAGCACCACAGGACTAGCGGGGTACCTAGAAAACAATGAGCAGTTCTTC.

The V gene is TRBV19, the J gene TRBJ1-3, with D unresolved. The CDR3 runs 17 residues. V was clipped by 2 bases and J by 0 bases, with 14 bases between them. Germline V lookup: CDR1 LNHDA, CDR2 SQIVND (reference sequence). CDR3 region: CASSISYGGHSGNTIYF. The CDR3 DNA reads as TGTGCCAGTAGTATATCTTATGGCGGCCACTCTGGAAACACCATATATTTT. The full variable domain, its missing parts supplied by reference TRBV19 and TRBJ1-3, is DGGITQSPKYLFRKEGQNVTLSCEQNLNHDAMYWYRQDPGQGLRLIYYSQIVNDFQKGDIAEGYSVSREKKESFPLTVTSAQKNPTAFYLCASSISYGGHSGNTIYFGEGSWLTVV.

The CDR3 loop reads CASSERTRVNYGYTF. The CDR3 bases are TGCGCCAGCAGTGAGCGCACCCGGGTCAACTATGGCTACACCTTC. This chain links TRBV10-1 with TRBJ1-2; D remains unclear. The length of the CDR3 is 15 residues. Germline V gene data show CDR1 as WNHNN and CDR2 as SYGVQD (reference sequence). The V end was cut by 2 bases, the J end by 2 bases, with 12 bases between.

This clone is medium-sized. The V call is TRBV6-4, the J call TRBJ2-3; the match to TRBD2 covers 11 bases. V dropped 0 bases and J dropped 4; count of bases not matched to a gene: 0. This CDR3 is built from 15 residues. From germline, CDR1 is MRHNA and CDR2 SNTAGT. The CDR3 nucleotides are TGTGCCAGCAGTGACTCTAGCGGGGGGGCAGATACGCAGTATTTT. Translated, it gives CASSDSSGGADTQYF.

The chain uses TRBV4-2 and TRBJ1-2; no reliable D call. V was shortened by 0 bases and J by 4 bases, with 9 bases between the two germline ends. The CDR3 totals 14 residues. Per the germline V gene, CDR1 is LGHNA and CDR2 is YNFKEQ. CDR3 amino acids: CASSQDNQAYGYTF. CDR3 sequence (DNA): TGTGCCAGCAGCCAAGATAACCAGGCCTATGGCTACACCTTC.

J is TRBJ1-2 and V is TRBV27; D is undetermined. Germline V gene data show CDR1 as MNHEY and CDR2 as SMNVEV (reference sequence). The CDR3 length is 13 residues. The germline V and J ends were trimmed by 2 bases and 5 bases, with 9 bases remaining between them. CDR3 DNA: TGTGCCAGCAGTTTAGAGGGTCGGTATGGCTACACCTTC. Encoded protein: CASSLEGRYGYTF.

The gene calls are TRBV7-2 and TRBJ2-5; D gene unclear. The CDR3 is made up of 14 amino acids. In germline, CDR1 is SGHTA, CDR2 FQGNSA. The V gene lost 1 base and the J gene lost 5 bases, with 11 bases spanning the gap. CDR3 region: CASSLGLSAETQYF. The DNA of the CDR3 is TGTGCCAGCAGCTTAGGACTCTCCGCGGAGACCCAGTACTTC.

The V call is TRBV19, the J call TRBJ2-5, with 7 bases lining up with TRBD2. Losses at the gene ends were 3 bases for V and 4 bases for J; bases not matched to a gene: 8. Germline values: CDR1 LNHDA, CDR2 SQIVND (reference sequence). There are 15 residues in the CDR3. CDR3 protein: CASSIVGGRIETQYF. The CDR3 DNA is TGTGCCAGTAGTATCGTGGGGGGGAGAATAGAGACCCAGTACTTC.

The V gene is TRBV27, the J gene TRBJ2-3, with 12 bases fitting TRBD2. J lost 3 bases, V lost 4 bases, and 8 bases had no gene match. Germline assignment: CDR1 MNHEY and CDR2 SMNVEV (reference sequence). This CDR3 spans 17 amino acids. The CDR3 DNA follows: TGTGCCAGCAGTTCAAGACTAGCGGGGGCCCAGACAGATACGCAGTATTTT. It codes for CASSSRLAGAQTDTQYF.

The chain employs TRBV30 and TRBJ2-3, with D possibly matching TRBD1 (5 bases). The CDR3 runs to 15 residues. Trimming shortened V by 1 base and J by 6 bases, and 17 bases separated the two germline ends. CDR1 GTSNPN and CDR2 SVGIG come from the germline V gene (reference sequence). The CDR3 DNA is TGTGCCTGGAGTGGACAGAGAAGCGTCCTGGATACGCAGTATTTT. As protein: CAWSGQRSVLDTQYF.

The gene calls are TRBV21-1 and TRBJ1-2. TRBV21-1 is listed as a pseudogene. CDR3 length: 16 amino acids. The chain's CDR3 is CASSKEGEGGHYGYTF. For the CDR3, the DNA is TGTGCCAGCAGCAAAGAGGGGGAGGGGGGGCACTATGGCTACACCTTC.